Listed here are 31 T cell receptor beta chains from one sample, sequenced in a study of T-cell reconstitution after alpha-beta-depleted transplantation in children. Unique molecular identifiers featured in how the TCRbeta library was prepared. MiXCR, run by TCRdb on the PCR reads, gives a single entry per CDR3 protein. This sample has about 640,000 distinct CDR3 sequences, with 10% to 15% found just once. Specimen: PBMCs, mostly from graft donor cells, collected 360 days after TCRalphabeta/CD19-depleted stem cell transplant. These receptor sequences come from a male patient younger than 18 who had a stem cell transplant for acute myeloid leukemia, so the T cells may come from the graft donor.

The genes are TRBV18 and TRBJ2-7; a weak D match, TRBD2 (6 bases). V dropped 1 base and J dropped 2 bases, with 18 bases sitting between them. CDR3 length: 17 amino acids. Germline CDR1 reads KGHSH; CDR2 reads LQKENI. This CDR3 reads CASSPRAGKKPTYEQYF. In DNA, the CDR3 is TGTGCCAGCTCACCACGGGCGGGAAAGAAACCTACCTACGAGCAGTACTTC.

This clonotype was observed a few times. The gene calls are TRBV29-1 and TRBJ2-5, with 9 bases that match TRBD1. Germline V gene data show CDR1 as SQVTM and CDR2 as ANQGSEA. The CDR3 extends over 15 amino acids. V shed 8 bases and J 2 bases; nucleotides not matched to a gene: 12. The CDR3 here is CSSTATGGPQETQYF. CDR3 coding DNA: TGCAGCTCCACCGCGACAGGGGGACCTCAAGAGACCCAGTACTTC. Filled out from reference TRBV29-1 and TRBJ2-5, the complete variable domain reads SAVISQKPSRDICQRGTSLTIQCQVDSQVTMMFWYRQQPGQSLTLIATANQGSEATYESGFVIDKFPISRPNLTFSTLTVSNMSPEDSSIYLCSSTATGGPQETQYFGPGTRLLVL.

This clonotype was found a few times. The rearrangement links TRBV7-2 to TRBJ2-7; D call uncertain. Germline CDR1 is SGHTA and CDR2 is FQGNSA. The length of the CDR3 is 13 residues. Between the trimmed V and J ends, which lost 3 bases and 0 bases, there was a span of 6 bases. The CDR3 region is CASSFSASYEQYF. The CDR3 DNA follows: TGTGCCAGCAGCTTTTCAGCCTCCTACGAGCAGTACTTC.

This clonotype was counted at least ten times. The genes are TRBV30 and TRBJ2-2; 7 nucleotides match TRBD2. Per the germline V gene, CDR1 is GTSNPN and CDR2 is SVGIG (reference sequence). The CDR3 loop spans 18 amino acids. With V trimmed by 0 bases and J by 5 bases, 15 bases remained unmatched. The CDR3 sequence is CAWSVLTLRERWTGELFF. CDR3 sequence (DNA): TGTGCCTGGAGTGTACTAACCCTGCGGGAGAGGTGGACCGGGGAGCTGTTTTTT.

This clonotype turned up a few times. V gene TRBV27 combines with J gene TRBJ2-1, with D possibly matching TRBD2 (6 bases). The CDR3 runs to 17 residues. Germline V gives CDR1 MNHEY, CDR2 SMNVEV (reference sequence). Trimming took off 4 bases at V and 0 bases at J, with 16 bases between the two ends. The CDR3 loop is CASSWGLPLNSYNEQFF. The CDR3 bases are TGTGCCAGCAGTTGGGGACTTCCCCTAAACTCCTACAATGAGCAGTTCTTC.

A few counts support this clonotype. DNA of the CDR3: TGTGCCACCAGTGAACTGATTCATGGAGGACTAGCGGGAGAGGGGGATACGCAGTATTTT. It is translated as CATSELIHGGLAGEGDTQYF. V and J are TRBV24-1 and TRBJ2-3; 13 bases agree with TRBD2. The CDR3 covers 20 residues. Per the germline V gene, CDR1 is KGHDR and CDR2 is SFDVKD. J gave up 6 bases and V 4 bases, and 18 bases lay outside the gene matches.

In this sample, this clonotype turned up a few times. The V call is TRBV6-5, the J call TRBJ2-4; D is perhaps TRBD2 (5 bases). The germline V and J ends were trimmed by 4 bases and 8 bases, with 15 bases remaining between them. The CDR3 runs 14 residues. Germline V gene sequence: CDR1 MNHEY, CDR2 SVGAGI. The CDR3 DNA follows: TGTGCCAGCAGTTGGTATGGAGAGGAGGACATTCAGTACTTC. Translating gives CASSWYGEEDIQYF.

The chain uses TRBV20-1 and TRBJ2-5; 11 bases map to TRBD2. The CDR3 has 16 residues. The V segment lost 5 bases and the J segment 4 bases; nucleotides outside the gene matches: 12. Germline values: CDR1 DFQATT, CDR2 SNEGSKA (reference sequence). The CDR3 nucleotides read TGCAGTGCTGGGGGGGGGTTTAGCGGGAGGGTAGAGACCCAGTACTTC. Its translation is CSAGGGFSGRVETQYF.

CDR3 residues: CASNHLGGMNIQYF. CDR3 nucleotides: TGTGCCAGCAACCACCTTGGAGGGATGAACATTCAGTACTTC. The V and J genes are TRBV4-2 and TRBJ2-4; TRBD2 is a possible D gene (6 bases). Trimming took 7 bases from V and 7 from J, leaving 17 bases between them. The CDR3 contains 14 residues. Germline loops: CDR1 LGHNA, CDR2 YNFKEQ.

This chain uses TRBV25-1 with TRBJ2-4; 8 nucleotides agree with TRBD2. This CDR3 is built from 17 residues. Germline trimming cut 4 bases from V and 1 base from J; bases unmatched to any gene: 9. Germline CDR1 reads MGHDK; CDR2 reads SYGVNS. The CDR3 sequence: CASSAIQGLGAKNIQYF. The CDR3 region has the DNA TGTGCCAGCAGTGCTATACAGGGACTAGGGGCCAAAAACATTCAGTACTTC.

For this clonotype: The junction does not match germline at one end; this may be a read error. The chain links TRBV7-7 to TRBJ2-5; possibly TRBD2 for D (6 bases). Per germline, CDR1 SSHAT and CDR2 FNYEAQ (reference sequence). The CDR3 runs 14 residues. Here the CDR3 DNA reads TGTGCTAGCAGCTTAGCTGAGGGGAGGGAGACCCAGTACTTC. Protein product: CASSLAEGRETQYF.

This clonotype has only a few counts. This chain's CDR3 is CASSAELEFQETQYF. In nucleotides, the CDR3 is TGTGCCAGCAGCGCGGAACTAGAGTTCCAAGAGACCCAGTACTTC. J is TRBJ2-5 and V is TRBV5-6, with a possible D match to TRBD2 (5 bases). This CDR3 is built from 15 residues. The V gene's germline CDR1 is SGHDT and CDR2 YYEEEE. The germline V and J ends were trimmed by 4 bases and 1 base, with 14 bases remaining between them.

This clonotype showed up many times. The chain couples TRBV6-5 to TRBJ1-3; no clear D. Germline V CDR1 and CDR2: MNHEY, SVGAGI. The CDR3 loop spans 16 amino acids. The V and J ends lost 0 bases and 0 bases respectively, with 9 bases between them. CDR3 protein: CASSYSTAGSGNTIYF. The CDR3 DNA sequence: TGTGCCAGCAGTTACTCGACCGCCGGCTCTGGAAACACCATATATTTT.

This rearrangement joins TRBV5-4 to TRBJ2-1; 12 bases are a match to TRBD2. J was trimmed by 9 bases and V by 6 bases; bases with no gene match: 19. CDR3 size: 18 residues. CDR1 and CDR2 (germline): SGHNT, YYREEE (reference sequence). The chain's CDR3 is CASNGRETSGSQGGEQFF. The CDR3 coding sequence is TGTGCCAGCAACGGGAGGGAGACTAGCGGGAGTCAGGGTGGTGAGCAGTTCTTC.

The chain has TRBV6-5 and TRBJ2-2; D may match TRBD1 or TRBD2 (5 bases each). In germline, CDR1 is MNHEY, CDR2 SVGAGI. V lost 0 bases and J lost 3, with 14 bases in between. The CDR3 is 17 amino acids. CDR3 amino acids: CASSYSTVQGHTGELFF. The DNA for the CDR3 is TGTGCCAGCAGTTACTCGACGGTGCAGGGACACACCGGGGAGCTGTTTTTT.

The chain employs TRBV7-4 and TRBJ2-1; 11 nucleotides line up with TRBD2. Germline loops: CDR1 SGHVT, CDR2 SQSDAQ. Unmatched junction bases numbered 19, after V lost 5 bases and J lost 7 bases. CDR3 length: 19 residues. The CDR3 sequence is CASSLRRLAGGGRTNEQFF. In DNA, the CDR3 is TGTGCCAGCAGCCTAAGACGTCTAGCGGGGGGAGGGAGAACGAATGAGCAGTTCTTC.

Ten or more counts support this clonotype. The chain recombines TRBV5-1 with TRBJ2-3; 9 bases align to TRBD2. The CDR3 runs to 16 residues. J was trimmed by 6 bases and V by 0 bases; bases with no gene match: 8. CDR1 and CDR2 (germline): SGHRS, YFSETQ. The CDR3 here is CASSLVGGRAADTQYF. CDR3 sequence (DNA): TGCGCCAGCAGCTTGGTCGGCGGGAGGGCGGCCGATACGCAGTATTTT.

The chain combines TRBV7-9 with TRBJ2-7; D remains unclear. Germline loops: CDR1 SEHNR, CDR2 FQNEAQ (reference sequence). CDR3 length equals 13 residues. V lost 5 bases to trimming and J lost 2 bases, with 10 bases between them. Here the CDR3 DNA reads TGTGCCAGCAGCCACCTTGGGACCTACGAGCAGTACTTC. This translates into CASSHLGTYEQYF.

This clonotype has a handful of counts. The chain links TRBV29-1 to TRBJ2-5; D might be TRBD1 or TRBD2, each matching 5 bases. The CDR3 extends over 15 amino acids. Between the trimmed V and J ends, which lost 5 bases and 5 bases, there was a span of 21 bases. CDR1 is SQVTM, CDR2 ANQGSEA, per germline. CDR3 amino acids: CSVPLWGRPLETQYF. The CDR3 nucleotides read TGCAGCGTTCCCCTCTGGGGGAGACCCTTGGAGACCCAGTACTTC.

A few counts support this clonotype. The chain joins TRBV6-5 to TRBJ2-3, with D perhaps TRBD2 (6 bases). CDR1 is MNHEY and CDR2 is SVGAGI in the germline V gene. V shed 1 base and J shed 2 bases, with 10 bases lying between them. The CDR3 has 15 amino acids. CDR3 bases: TGTGCCAGCAGTTACTTCGGGACTTCCACAGATACGCAGTATTTT. It specifies CASSYFGTSTDTQYF.

The sample holds a few counts of this clonotype. The gene calls are TRBV7-9 and TRBJ2-1; unclear D gene. CDR1 is SEHNR and CDR2 is FQNEAQ in the germline V gene (reference sequence). This CDR3 spans 14 amino acids. V was shortened by 5 bases and J by 4 bases, with 12 bases between the two germline ends. CDR3 region: CASSPQLLYNEQFF. CDR3 coding DNA: TGTGCCAGCAGCCCTCAACTACTTTACAATGAGCAGTTCTTC.

This clonotype was detected only a few times. The chain couples TRBV20-1 to TRBJ2-3, with 14 bases matching TRBD2. V trimming: 4 bases; J trimming: 6 bases; junction bases outside the gene matches: 6. This CDR3 has 15 residues. Germline CDR1 DFQATT, CDR2 SNEGSKA (reference sequence). CDR3 residues: CSATLTSGRGDTQYF. DNA for the CDR3: TGCAGTGCTACCCTGACTAGCGGGAGGGGCGATACGCAGTATTTT.

The gene calls are TRBV11-1 and TRBJ2-4; 8 bases line up with TRBD2. Per the germline V gene, CDR1 is SGHAT and CDR2 is FQDESV (reference sequence). The CDR3 contains 19 residues. V lost 4 bases and J lost 0; bases outside the gene matches: 14. CDR3 in DNA: TGTGCCAGCAGCTCGACGGGAGGGTCAGGGATTCTAGCCAAAAACATTCAGTACTTC. Translation: CASSSTGGSGILAKNIQYF.

The chain uses TRBV28 and TRBJ2-3; 13 bases fit TRBD2. The CDR3 spans 18 residues. Losses at the gene ends were 8 bases for V and 0 bases for J; bases not matched to a gene: 11. Germline values: CDR1 MDHEN, CDR2 SYDVKM. The CDR3 bases are TGTGCCAGCGGCCGGCTGGGACTAGCGGGACCCAGCACAGATACGCAGTATTTT. It codes for CASGRLGLAGPSTDTQYF.

This clonotype has at least ten counts. The chain is built from TRBV29-1 and TRBJ2-7; D is possibly TRBD1 (6 bases). CDR3 length: 11 residues. Germline-derived CDR1 and CDR2 are SQVTM and ANQGSEA. The CDR3 nucleotides read TGCAGTTGTAACAGGGATTACGAGCAGTACTTC. Protein product: CSCNRDYEQYF.

J is TRBJ2-7 and V is TRBV6-6, with a possible D match to TRBD2 (6 bases). Germline V lookup: CDR1 MNHNY, CDR2 SVGAGI (reference sequence). The V gene lost 7 bases and the J gene lost 3 bases, with 13 bases spanning the gap. The CDR3 runs to 13 residues. Written as DNA, the CDR3 is TGTGCCAGCACTCGTTTGGGGGGCTACGAGCAGTACTTC. Translating gives CASTRLGGYEQYF.

This clonotype has a count of ten or more. V usage is TRBV20-1 and J usage is TRBJ2-3; D not certain. This CDR3 is built from 10 residues. V was clipped by 6 bases and J by 4 bases, with 5 bases between them. Germline V CDR1 and CDR2: DFQATT, SNEGSKA (reference sequence). CDR3 nucleotides: TGCAGTGCCTGGCCAGATACGCAGTATTTT. Amino acid sequence: CSAWPDTQYF.

There are a few counts of this clonotype. The chain is built from TRBV19 and TRBJ2-1; D is perhaps TRBD2 (5 bases). The CDR3 sequence is 13 residues long. Germline CDR1 is LNHDA and CDR2 is SQIVND (reference sequence). V was cut by 1 base and J by 8 bases, with 9 bases left in between. The CDR3 DNA reads TGTGCCAGTAGTATAGCCCCTAGCTATGAGCAGTTCTTC. It yields the protein CASSIAPSYEQFF.

This clonotype was found a few times. The chain joins TRBV7-2 to TRBJ1-3; D is ambiguous. The germline V gene has CDR1 SGHTA and CDR2 FQGNSA. V was pared by 1 base and J by 4 bases, with 17 bases between. The CDR3 is 17 amino acids. As DNA, the CDR3 is TGTGCCAGCAGCTTAGGATTAATCTACTCAGAGGGAAACACCATATATTTT. This encodes CASSLGLIYSEGNTIYF.

The rearrangement links TRBV6-2 or TRBV6-3 to TRBJ2-1, with 7 bases that match TRBD2. V shed 4 bases, J shed 3 bases, and the junction held 6 bases outside the gene matches. This CDR3 is 15 amino acids long. CDR1 is MNHEY and CDR2 is SVGEGT in the germline V gene. The CDR3 bases are TGTGCCAGCAGTTGGTTAGCGGGTCTCTACAATGAGCAGTTCTTC. It codes for CASSWLAGLYNEQFF.

This clonotype was detected a few times. The chain carries TRBV11-3 and TRBJ2-2; D not resolved. From germline, CDR1 is SGHNT and CDR2 YENEEA. V lost 2 bases and J lost 6, with 7 bases in between. This CDR3 has 13 residues. DNA for the CDR3: TGTGCCAGCAGCTTAATTCTTGCCGGGGAGCTGTTTTTT. The encoded protein is CASSLILAGELFF. The whole variable domain, filled in from reference TRBV11-3 and TRBJ2-2, reads EAGVVQSPRYKIIEKKQPVAFWCNPISGHNTLYWYLQNLGQGPELLIRYENEEAVDDSQLPKDRFSAERLKGVDSTLKIQPAELGDSAVYLCASSLILAGELFFGEGSRLTVL.